The following is a T cell receptor beta chain sequence with its context. These data come from a study of blood T cell repertoires in COVID-19. Libraries were prepared by immunoSEQ multiplex PCR; TCRdb keeps only in-frame clonotypes and omits some of them. The sample includes hundreds of thousands of clones, 75% to 90% of them seen just once. Per the germline V gene, CDR1 is SGHRS and CDR2 is YFSETQ. J gave up 4 bases and V 2 bases, and 8 bases lay outside the gene matches. This CDR3 has 15 residues. This sequence joins TRBV5-1 and TRBJ2-5; 7 nucleotides agree with TRBD2. This TCR was sampled from a man in his thirties or forties who had recovered from COVID-19. The sequencing sample was made of PBMCs or T cells enriched from blood (not recorded which). The CDR3 protein is CASSFALASGETQYF. The CDR3, as DNA: TGCGCCAGCAGCTTTGCACTAGCGAGCGGAGAGACCCAGTACTTC.